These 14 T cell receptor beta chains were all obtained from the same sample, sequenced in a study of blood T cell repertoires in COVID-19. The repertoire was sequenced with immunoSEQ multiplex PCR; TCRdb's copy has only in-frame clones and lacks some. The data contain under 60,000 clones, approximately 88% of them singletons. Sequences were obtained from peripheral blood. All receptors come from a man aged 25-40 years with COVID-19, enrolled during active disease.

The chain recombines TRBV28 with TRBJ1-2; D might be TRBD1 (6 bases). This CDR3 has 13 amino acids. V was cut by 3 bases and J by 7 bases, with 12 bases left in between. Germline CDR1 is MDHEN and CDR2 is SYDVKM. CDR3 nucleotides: TGTGCCAGCAGTTTGTCTGGGGGCCGTGGCTACACCTTC. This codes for CASSLSGGRGYTF.

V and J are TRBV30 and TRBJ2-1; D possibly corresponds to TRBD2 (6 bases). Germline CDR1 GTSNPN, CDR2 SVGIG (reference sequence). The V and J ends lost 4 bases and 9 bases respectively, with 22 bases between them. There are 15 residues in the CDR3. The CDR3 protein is CAWNLQSTGTLEQFF. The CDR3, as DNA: TGTGCCTGGAACCTACAATCAACCGGGACTCTTGAGCAGTTCTTC. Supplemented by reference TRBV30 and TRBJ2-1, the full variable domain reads SQTIHQWPATLVQPVGSPLSLECTVEGTSNPNLYWYRQAAGRGLQLLFYSVGIGQISSEVPQNLSASRPQDRQFILSSKKLLLSDSGFYLCAWNLQSTGTLEQFFGPGTRLTVL.

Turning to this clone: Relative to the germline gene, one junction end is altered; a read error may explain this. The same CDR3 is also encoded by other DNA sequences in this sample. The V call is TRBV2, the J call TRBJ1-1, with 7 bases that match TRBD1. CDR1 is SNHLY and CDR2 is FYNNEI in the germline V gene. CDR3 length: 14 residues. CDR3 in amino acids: CASRTTGAYTEAFF. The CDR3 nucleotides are TGTGCTAGCAGGACTACAGGGGCCTATACTGAAGCTTTCTTT. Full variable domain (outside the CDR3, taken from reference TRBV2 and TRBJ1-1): EPEVTQTPSHQVTQMGQEVILRCVPISNHLYFYWYRQILGQKVEFLVSFYNNEISEKSEIFDDQFSVERPDGSNFTLKIRSTKLEDSAMYFCASRTTGAYTEAFFGQGTRLTVV.

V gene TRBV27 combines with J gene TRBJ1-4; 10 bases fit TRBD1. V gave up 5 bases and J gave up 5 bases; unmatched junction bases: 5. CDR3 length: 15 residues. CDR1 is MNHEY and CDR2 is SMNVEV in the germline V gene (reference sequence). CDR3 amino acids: CASSDPGQGNEKLFF. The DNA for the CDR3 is TGTGCCAGCAGTGACCCGGGACAGGGGAATGAAAAACTGTTTTTT.

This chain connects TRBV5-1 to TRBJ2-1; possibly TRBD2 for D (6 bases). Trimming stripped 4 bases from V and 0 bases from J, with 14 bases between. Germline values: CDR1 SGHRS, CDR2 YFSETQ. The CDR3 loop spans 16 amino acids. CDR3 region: CASSLSGANSYNEQFF. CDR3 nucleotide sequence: TGCGCCAGCAGCCTTAGCGGCGCGAACTCCTACAATGAGCAGTTCTTC.

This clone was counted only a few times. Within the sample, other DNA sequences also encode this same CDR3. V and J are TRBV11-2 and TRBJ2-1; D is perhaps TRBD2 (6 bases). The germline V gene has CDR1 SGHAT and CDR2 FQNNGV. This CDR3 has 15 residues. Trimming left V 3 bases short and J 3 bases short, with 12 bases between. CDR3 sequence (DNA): TGTGCCAGCAGCTTGGGGGGTACGGGCTACAATGAGCAGTTCTTC. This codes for CASSLGGTGYNEQFF.

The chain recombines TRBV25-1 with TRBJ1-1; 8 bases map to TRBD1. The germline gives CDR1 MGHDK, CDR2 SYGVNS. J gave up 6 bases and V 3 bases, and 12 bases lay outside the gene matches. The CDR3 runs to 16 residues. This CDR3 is CASSDLGQGLVSEAFF. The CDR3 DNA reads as TGTGCCAGCAGTGACCTAGGACAGGGTTTGGTTTCTGAAGCTTTCTTT. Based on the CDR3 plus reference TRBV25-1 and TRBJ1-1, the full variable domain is EADIYQTPRYLVIGTGKKITLECSQTMGHDKMYWYQQDPGMELHLIHYSYGVNSTEKGDLSSESTVSRIRTEHFPLTLESARPSHTSQYLCASSDLGQGLVSEAFFGQGTRLTVV.

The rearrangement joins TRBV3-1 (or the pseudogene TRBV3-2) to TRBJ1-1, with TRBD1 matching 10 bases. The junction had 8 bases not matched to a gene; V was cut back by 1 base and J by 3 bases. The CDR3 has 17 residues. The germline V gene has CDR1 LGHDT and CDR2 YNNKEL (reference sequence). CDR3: CASSQGFGQGGYTEAFF. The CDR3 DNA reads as TGTGCCAGCAGCCAAGGGTTCGGACAGGGGGGGTACACTGAAGCTTTCTTT.

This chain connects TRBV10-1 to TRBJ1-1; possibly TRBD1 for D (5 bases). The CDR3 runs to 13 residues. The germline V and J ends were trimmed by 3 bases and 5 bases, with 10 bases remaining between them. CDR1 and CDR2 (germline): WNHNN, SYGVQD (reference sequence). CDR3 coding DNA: TGCGCCAGCAGTGATGCGGGGGGAACTGAAGCTTTCTTT. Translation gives CASSDAGGTEAFF.

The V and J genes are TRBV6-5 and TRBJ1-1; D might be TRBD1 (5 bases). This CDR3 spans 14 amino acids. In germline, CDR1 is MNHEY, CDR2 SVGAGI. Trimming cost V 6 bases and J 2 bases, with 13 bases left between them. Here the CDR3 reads CASRPTTVNTEAFF. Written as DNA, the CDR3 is TGTGCCAGCAGGCCGACGACAGTAAACACTGAAGCTTTCTTT.

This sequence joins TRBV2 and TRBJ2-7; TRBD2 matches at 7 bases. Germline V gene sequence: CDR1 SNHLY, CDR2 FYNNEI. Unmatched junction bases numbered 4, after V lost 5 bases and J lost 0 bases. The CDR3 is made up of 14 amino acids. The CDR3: CASSISSGSYEQYF. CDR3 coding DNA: TGTGCCAGCAGTATTTCTAGCGGCTCCTACGAGCAGTACTTC. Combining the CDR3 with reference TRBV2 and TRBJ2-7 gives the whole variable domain EPEVTQTPSHQVTQMGQEVILRCVPISNHLYFYWYRQILGQKVEFLVSFYNNEISEKSEIFDDQFSVERPDGSNFTLKIRSTKLEDSAMYFCASSISSGSYEQYFGPGTRLTVT.

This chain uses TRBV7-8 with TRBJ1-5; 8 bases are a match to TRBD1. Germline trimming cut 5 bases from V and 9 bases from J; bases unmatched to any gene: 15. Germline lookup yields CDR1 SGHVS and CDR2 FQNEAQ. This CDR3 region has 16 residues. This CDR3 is CASSPSGTGVLWPQHF. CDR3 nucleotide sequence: TGTGCCAGCAGCCCGAGCGGGACAGGCGTCTTATGGCCCCAGCATTTT.

The CDR3 is CAIREGQGTSEKLFF. Here the CDR3 DNA reads TGTGCCATCAGGGAGGGACAGGGGACTTCTGAAAAACTGTTTTTT. V gene TRBV10-3 combines with J gene TRBJ1-4, with 10 bases matching TRBD1. J was trimmed by 7 bases and V by 6 bases; bases with no gene match: 8. This CDR3 spans 15 amino acids. Germline loops: CDR1 ENHRY, CDR2 SYGVKD.

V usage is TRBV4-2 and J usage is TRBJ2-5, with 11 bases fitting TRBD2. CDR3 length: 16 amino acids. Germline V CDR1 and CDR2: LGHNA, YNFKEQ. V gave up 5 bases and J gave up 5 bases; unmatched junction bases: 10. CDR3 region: CASSFAIAGGSETQYF. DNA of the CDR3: TGTGCCAGCAGCTTTGCCATAGCGGGAGGGTCGGAGACCCAGTACTTC.